What follows are 27 T cell receptor beta chains derived from one specimen sequenced in a study of T cell responses to AZD1222 COVID-19 vaccine. Libraries were prepared by immunoSEQ multiplex PCR; TCRdb keeps only in-frame clonotypes and omits some of them. Among under 85,000 clones listed, around 90% were seen once. The input for sequencing was peripheral blood, taken on day 0 of MenACWY control vaccination. The source of these receptors is an adult in good health.

CDR3 in amino acids: CASSYLQGRANEQFF. The CDR3, as DNA: TGTGCCAGCAGTTACCTCCAGGGCAGGGCTAATGAGCAGTTCTTC. The chain links TRBV6-2 or TRBV6-3 to TRBJ2-1; D might be TRBD1 (5 bases). Trimming took off 2 bases at V and 7 bases at J, with 15 bases between the two ends. The length of the CDR3 is 15 residues. Germline CDR1 and CDR2: MNHEY and SVGEGT.

This rearrangement joins TRBV5-5 to TRBJ1-2, with 8 nucleotides matching TRBD1. V was pared by 3 bases and J by 4 bases, with 11 bases of the junction left unmatched. Germline V gene lookup returns CDR1 SGHKS and CDR2 YYEKEE (reference sequence). This CDR3 contains 16 residues. CDR3 protein: CASSSERTGRGYGYTF. The CDR3 DNA is TGTGCCAGCAGCTCGGAGAGGACAGGGAGGGGCTATGGCTACACCTTC.

This chain links TRBV5-8 with TRBJ1-2, with D maybe TRBD1 (6 bases). V lost 2 bases, J lost 8 bases, and 22 bases lay in between. From germline, CDR1 is SGHTS and CDR2 YDEGEE. The CDR3 is 16 residues long. CDR3 in amino acids: CASSFGGRAGAGGYTF. CDR3 coding DNA: TGTGCCAGCAGCTTCGGTGGGAGGGCAGGGGCCGGCGGCTACACCTTC.

This clone was detected a few times. The V and J genes are TRBV6-1 and TRBJ2-7; 7 bases are a match to TRBD2. The junction had 6 bases not matched to a gene; V was cut back by 2 bases and J by 2 bases. The CDR3 is made up of 15 amino acids. Germline V gives CDR1 MNHNS, CDR2 SASEGT. This CDR3 reads CASSERGDPAYEQYF. CDR3 sequence (DNA): TGTGCCAGCAGTGAACGGGGGGACCCTGCCTACGAGCAGTACTTC.

DNA of the CDR3: TGTGCCAGCCCAGACAGGGGGTTGGGAGGCTACACCTTC. It encodes CASPDRGLGGYTF. The chain combines TRBV2 with TRBJ1-2, with 9 positions matching TRBD1. This CDR3 has 13 amino acids. Germline V gene sequence: CDR1 SNHLY, CDR2 FYNNEI. The junction had 9 bases not matched to a gene; V was cut back by 8 bases and J by 8 bases.

The rearrangement links TRBV7-2 to TRBJ2-7, with 7 bases lining up with TRBD2. With 5 bases clipped from V and 3 bases from J, the junction kept 7 bases outside the gene matches. CDR1 SGHTA and CDR2 FQGNSA come from the germline V gene. This CDR3 region has 14 residues. As DNA, the CDR3 is TGTGCCAGCAGCCCGAGCGGGGTGAACTACGAGCAGTACTTC. Translated, it gives CASSPSGVNYEQYF.

The genes are TRBV5-4 and TRBJ2-7, with TRBD1 matching over 8 bases. Trimming took 4 bases from V and 3 from J; bases not matched to a gene: 9. Germline lookup yields CDR1 SGHNT and CDR2 YYREEE (reference sequence). The CDR3 sequence is 15 residues long. CDR3 loop: CASSVGQGSHYEQYF. Here the CDR3 DNA reads TGTGCCAGCAGCGTCGGACAGGGTTCCCACTACGAGCAGTACTTC.

The chain combines TRBV5-1 with TRBJ2-2; unclear D gene. Between the trimmed V and J ends, which lost 7 bases and 0 bases, there was a span of 10 bases. Germline lookup yields CDR1 SGHRS and CDR2 YFSETQ. The CDR3 runs to 14 residues. The CDR3 loop is CASGGASNTGELFF. CDR3 bases: TGCGCCAGCGGTGGAGCGTCGAACACCGGGGAGCTGTTTTTT.

CDR3 residues: CASSLGPREQYF. CDR3 DNA sequence: TGTGCCAGCAGCTTGGGCCCCCGCGAGCAGTACTTC. The chain uses TRBV5-6 and TRBJ2-7; unclear D gene. CDR1 is SGHDT and CDR2 is YYEEEE in the germline V gene. The V end lost 0 bases, the J end lost 6 bases, and 7 bases lay between the germline ends. This CDR3 has 12 amino acids.

V usage is TRBV7-2 and J usage is TRBJ2-7; TRBD2 aligns across 10 bases. Germline V gene lookup returns CDR1 SGHTA and CDR2 FQGNSA. CDR3 length equals 14 residues. The trim removed 1 base at V and 3 bases at J, leaving 0 bases unmatched. The CDR3 is CASSLVAGGYEQYF. In nucleotides, the CDR3 is TGTGCCAGCAGCTTAGTAGCGGGGGGCTACGAGCAGTACTTC.

The chain uses TRBV11-2 and TRBJ1-2; D not resolved. The CDR3 length is 13 residues. Germline V gene lookup returns CDR1 SGHAT and CDR2 FQNNGV. V dropped 5 bases and J dropped 8 bases, with 15 bases sitting between them. CDR3 coding DNA: TGTGCCAGCAGCACCACGTTCCTGCAGGGCTACACCTTC. As protein: CASSTTFLQGYTF.

This clone came up once. V and J are TRBV7-9 and TRBJ2-2, with 8 positions matching TRBD2. Per the germline V gene, CDR1 is SEHNR and CDR2 is FQNEAQ (reference sequence). The CDR3 is made up of 16 amino acids. V lost 3 bases, J lost 8 bases, and 11 bases stayed unmatched. The CDR3 protein is CASSLVLAVRVGELFF. CDR3 coding DNA: TGTGCCAGCAGCTTGGTACTAGCGGTGCGCGTAGGGGAGCTGTTTTTT.

The chain employs TRBV30 and TRBJ2-7; 8 nucleotides align to TRBD2. Germline-derived CDR1 and CDR2 are GTSNPN and SVGIG (reference sequence). V lost 4 bases, J lost 1 base, and 3 bases stayed unmatched. The CDR3 extends over 13 amino acids. The CDR3: CAWTGLASYEQYF. The DNA for the CDR3 is TGTGCCTGGACCGGACTAGCATCCTACGAGCAGTACTTC.

This rearrangement joins TRBV19 to TRBJ2-3, with 7 bases aligning to TRBD2. The CDR3 runs to 17 residues. Germline assignment: CDR1 LNHDA and CDR2 SQIVND (reference sequence). The junction had 9 bases not matched to a gene; V was cut back by 1 base and J by 2 bases. The CDR3 DNA follows: TGTGCCAGTAGTATAGGAAGGGGCCAGCGGGACACAGATACGCAGTATTTT. Protein: CASSIGRGQRDTDTQYF.

The chain links TRBV7-9 to TRBJ2-1; TRBD2 aligns across 13 bases. The V gene end was trimmed by 2 bases and the J gene end by 8 bases; junction bases not matched to a gene: 3. This CDR3 has 15 residues. Germline V CDR1 and CDR2: SEHNR, FQNEAQ (reference sequence). This CDR3 reads CASSLTSGGEDEQFF. DNA for the CDR3: TGTGCCAGCAGCTTAACTAGCGGGGGGGAAGATGAGCAGTTCTTC.

This clone was recorded only once. The rearrangement links TRBV4-3 to TRBJ1-1, with unresolved D. Germline CDR1 and CDR2: LGHNA and YSLEER. Deletions cut 0 bases from V and 6 bases from J, with 17 bases between. This CDR3 spans 16 amino acids. The CDR3, as DNA: TGCGCCAGCAGCCAAGACGGGTCCGGGCGGATGCCTGAAGCTTTCTTT. Amino acids: CASSQDGSGRMPEAFF.

The V call is TRBV20-1, the J call TRBJ2-5; a weak D match, TRBD2 (7 bases). Germline V CDR1 and CDR2: DFQATT, SNEGSKA (reference sequence). CDR3 size: 16 residues. V shed 3 bases and J shed 2 bases, with 19 bases lying between them. Here the CDR3 DNA reads TGCAGTGCTAGTCTTAGGGGGGGCAGTCGGCAAGAGACCCAGTACTTC. This sequence encodes CSASLRGGSRQETQYF.

The chain couples TRBV14 to TRBJ1-2; 8 positions agree with TRBD1. With V trimmed by 4 bases and J by 8 bases, 9 bases remained unmatched. The germline V gene encodes CDR1 SGHDN and CDR2 FVKESK. This CDR3 is 14 amino acids long. CDR3 bases: TGTGCCAGCAGCCGAGACAGGGGAATCTACGGCTACACCTTC. Its translation: CASSRDRGIYGYTF.

The V and J genes are TRBV11-3 and TRBJ2-7; 10 bases align to TRBD2. The CDR3 loop spans 14 amino acids. With V trimmed by 6 bases and J by 3 bases, 5 bases remained unmatched. In germline, CDR1 is SGHNT, CDR2 YENEEA. In DNA form, the CDR3 reads TGTGCCAGCAGACAATCTAGCGGGGGCTACGAGCAGTACTTC. This sequence encodes CASRQSSGGYEQYF.

The chain combines TRBV3-1 (or the pseudogene TRBV3-2) with TRBJ1-4; no reliable D call. This CDR3 is built from 16 residues. In germline, CDR1 is LGHDT, CDR2 YNNKEL (reference sequence). Trimming shortened V by 6 bases and J by 2 bases, and 16 bases separated the two germline ends. DNA for the CDR3: TGTGCCAGCAGTCAAACCACGGCGGGGACTAATGAAAAACTGTTTTTT. It codes for CASSQTTAGTNEKLFF.

J is TRBJ1-2 and V is TRBV7-2; D gene ambiguous. The germline V and J ends were trimmed by 1 base and 0 bases, with 3 bases remaining between them. This CDR3 has 13 amino acids. From germline, CDR1 is SGHTA and CDR2 FQGNSA. The CDR3 protein is CASSLDPNYGYTF. CDR3 bases: TGTGCCAGCAGCTTAGATCCTAACTATGGCTACACCTTC.

This clone was counted between two and nine times. The chain carries TRBV5-1 and TRBJ1-2; D call uncertain. Looked up from germline, CDR1 is SGHRS and CDR2 is YFSETQ. CDR3 length equals 14 residues. Trimming removed 6 bases from V and 6 bases from J, with 18 bases in between. CDR3 sequence (DNA): TGCGCCAGCACCGACATATCTCTTCCTGATGGCTACACCTTC. This translates into CASTDISLPDGYTF.

This sequence joins TRBV27 and TRBJ1-2, with TRBD1 as a possible D gene (6 bases). V was trimmed by 8 bases and J by 0 bases, leaving 22 bases between them. The CDR3 runs to 17 residues. Germline lookup yields CDR1 MNHEY and CDR2 SMNVEV (reference sequence). In nucleotides, the CDR3 is TGTGCCAGCCGCTCCGTGGGCACGGGGGCGGCTAACTATGGCTACACCTTC. It translates to CASRSVGTGAANYGYTF.

This clone was picked up one time. The V gene is TRBV7-9, the J gene TRBJ2-7, with a tentative D call TRBD2 (6 bases). In germline, CDR1 is SEHNR, CDR2 FQNEAQ (reference sequence). This CDR3 is built from 12 residues. V lost 5 bases, J lost 5 bases, and 10 bases lay in between. CDR3 sequence: CASSKGTDEQYF. The CDR3 DNA reads as TGTGCCAGCAGCAAGGGGACTGACGAGCAGTACTTC.

This clone was picked up a small number of times. The rearrangement links TRBV9 to TRBJ1-5, with D possibly TRBD1 on 6 matching bases. V was cut by 9 bases and J by 6 bases, with 19 bases left in between. Germline V gene lookup returns CDR1 SGDLS and CDR2 YYNGEE. This CDR3 has 14 residues. The DNA for the CDR3 is TGTGCCATTGCCGCAAGGGGGGAAGGTCAGCCCCAGCATTTT. Protein product: CAIAARGEGQPQHF.

The J gene is TRBJ2-3, the V gene TRBV4-1; D gene uncertain. CDR1 and CDR2 (germline): MGHRA, YSYEKL. Trimming took off 1 base at V and 1 base at J, with 9 bases between the two ends. This CDR3 region has 15 residues. CDR3 nucleotides: TGCGCCAGCAGCCAAGGAGGTCTCGGCACAGATACGCAGTATTTT. Encoded protein: CASSQGGLGTDTQYF.

This clone was observed a handful of times. V and J are TRBV5-6 and TRBJ1-2, with D perhaps TRBD1 (5 bases). Trimming removed 3 bases from V and 6 bases from J, with 9 bases in between. There are 12 residues in the CDR3. Germline V gene lookup returns CDR1 SGHDT and CDR2 YYEEEE. The CDR3 is CASSWGVNGYTF. The CDR3 bases are TGTGCCAGCAGCTGGGGGGTGAATGGCTACACCTTC.